The present T cell receptor beta chain was sequenced within a study of cytomegalovirus exposure and HLA in healthy donors. Study-wide results and caveats: High sensitivity and specificity were reportedly achieved when the classifier diagnosed cytomegalovirus status. Later examination showed HLA-associated TCR beta chains had greater clonal expansion than equally common others. Reportedly, TCR beta sequences accurately predicted HLA-A and HLA-B alleles in most subjects.

This CDR3 contains 17 residues. Trimming took 3 bases from V and 5 from J; bases not matched to a gene: 11. Germline V gene data show CDR1 as KGHSH and CDR2 as LQKENI. A remark on this clone: Its cognate antigen is unknown.

Primers: 60 Vbeta forward and 13 Jbeta reverse. Only in-frame clones appear in the TCRdb table, and some are missing; sequencing was by immunoSEQ multiplex PCR. The table records roughly 150,000 clones, approximately 83% of them present only once. The chain recombines TRBV18 with TRBJ2-2, with 8 positions matching TRBD1. The sequencing sample was made of PBMCs. The clonotype comes from a woman between 18 and 29 years old in good health and CMV-seronegative. The CDR3, as DNA: TGTGCCAGCTCACCGCTCGACAGGGGATCGGTAACCGGGGAGCTGTTTTTT. It translates to CASSPLDRGSVTGELFF.